This T cell receptor beta chain was found in a study of T cell responses to AZD1222 COVID-19 vaccine. The repertoire was sequenced with immunoSEQ multiplex PCR; TCRdb's copy has only in-frame clones and lacks some. This table has just under 55,000 clones, 80% to 90% appearing once. The TCR was taken from an adult in good health. Sequences were derived from peripheral blood, sampled on day 0 of AZD1222 vaccination.

The CDR3 loop is CASSDINRDRVGYTF. The CDR3 region has the DNA TGTGCCAGCTCAGATATAAACCGGGACAGGGTTGGCTACACCTTC. The chain links TRBV18 to TRBJ1-2; 9 nucleotides line up with TRBD1. This CDR3 is built from 15 residues. V shed 5 bases and J 7 bases; nucleotides not matched to a gene: 11. Germline V gene lookup returns CDR1 KGHSH and CDR2 LQKENI.